Following are 12 T cell receptor beta chains from one sample sequenced in a study of OX40 agonist ivuxolimab in advanced cancers. Measured with immunoSEQ multiplex PCR; TCRdb has only the in-frame clones, and not every one. The data show around 140,000 clones, with roughly 91% seen just once and approximately 0.93% held by the top ten. Sample: CD4+ or CD8+ T cells sorted from blood, taken in a trial of the OX40 agonist ivuxolimab. The receptors here all came from an adult with an advanced solid tumor such as melanoma, head and neck, liver or kidney cancer.

The chain joins TRBV6-5 to TRBJ2-7, with TRBD1 matching over 7 bases. This CDR3 comprises 14 residues. With V trimmed by 5 bases and J by 3 bases, 7 bases remained unmatched. Germline V gene data show CDR1 as MNHEY and CDR2 as SVGAGI. CDR3 region: CASSPVRDSYEQYF. The CDR3 coding sequence is TGTGCCAGCAGTCCTGTCCGGGACAGCTACGAGCAGTACTTC.

V usage is TRBV6-5 and J usage is TRBJ1-5; 8 nucleotides match TRBD1. The V and J ends lost 6 bases and 2 bases, in that order; junction bases with no gene match: 6. The CDR3 is 15 amino acids. Germline V gene lookup returns CDR1 MNHEY and CDR2 SVGAGI. CDR3 residues: CASRQGATGNQPQHF. In DNA form, the CDR3 reads TGTGCCAGCAGGCAGGGGGCGACGGGCAATCAGCCCCAGCATTTT.

The chain uses TRBV5-5 and TRBJ1-1, with D uncertain. V lost 3 bases and J 2 bases, leaving 14 bases between the germline ends. Germline values: CDR1 SGHKS, CDR2 YYEKEE (reference sequence). CDR3 length: 15 amino acids. DNA for the CDR3: TGTGCCAGCAGCTACGGACCGGGCAGAAACACTGAAGCTTTCTTT. It codes for CASSYGPGRNTEAFF.

This chain links TRBV11-2 with TRBJ1-5; TRBD1 might be the D (6 bases). Trimming shortened V by 1 base and J by 6 bases, and 13 bases separated the two germline ends. The germline CDR1 and CDR2 sequences are SGHAT and FQNNGV. This CDR3 contains 15 residues. The CDR3 loop reads CASSLGGAQGQPQHF. The CDR3 bases are TGTGCCAGCAGCTTAGGGGGGGCGCAGGGTCAGCCCCAGCATTTT.

The gene calls are TRBV5-8 and TRBJ2-5, with TRBD1 as a possible D gene (5 bases). V was clipped by 3 bases and J by 3 bases, with 12 bases between them. This CDR3 is built from 14 residues. Germline V gene sequence: CDR1 SGHTS, CDR2 YDEGEE. Written as DNA, the CDR3 is TGTGCCAGCAGCTCGACCCAGGGAAAAGAGACCCAGTACTTC. Its translation is CASSSTQGKETQYF.

The rearrangement joins TRBV19 to TRBJ1-6; D is unclear. The germline gives CDR1 LNHDA, CDR2 SQIVND (reference sequence). This CDR3 is 15 amino acids long. Trimming took off 3 bases at V and 3 bases at J, with 9 bases between the two ends. In DNA, the CDR3 is TGTGCCAGTAGTATCAGCGGTGTCTATAATTCACCCCTCCACTTT. Protein: CASSISGVYNSPLHF.

The chain carries TRBV18 and TRBJ2-2; TRBD1 agrees at 7 bases. The CDR3 consists of 17 residues. Trimming took 2 bases from V and 1 from J; bases not matched to a gene: 7. Germline V gene lookup returns CDR1 KGHSH and CDR2 LQKENI. CDR3 DNA sequence: TGTGCCAGCTCACCAAATCGACAGGGACGGAACACCGGGGAGCTGTTTTTT. It encodes CASSPNRQGRNTGELFF.

The chain has TRBV7-3 and TRBJ2-7; 12 positions match TRBD2. CDR1 is SGHTA, CDR2 FQGTGA, per germline. This CDR3 has 16 residues. V gave up 0 bases and J gave up 4 bases; unmatched junction bases: 4. Written as DNA, the CDR3 is TGTGCCAGCAGCTTAACGGCGACTAGCGGGAGTTACGAGCAGTACTTC. Residues: CASSLTATSGSYEQYF.

This chain links TRBV27 with TRBJ1-2; D is unclear. Germline assignment: CDR1 MNHEY and CDR2 SMNVEV (reference sequence). This CDR3 region has 10 residues. The V end lost 11 bases, the J end lost 6 bases, and 10 bases lay between the germline ends. DNA of the CDR3: TGTGCCGGGGAGGGAGATGGCTACACCTTC. Its translation: CAGEGDGYTF.

The V gene is TRBV11-2, the J gene TRBJ2-7; 7 bases map to TRBD1. The CDR3 has 17 amino acids. The V gene end was trimmed by 0 bases and the J gene end by 4 bases; junction bases not matched to a gene: 12. CDR1 and CDR2 (germline): SGHAT, FQNNGV. The CDR3 nucleotides are TGTGCCAGCAGCTTAGATGGGTCCCCGGGACAGAATTACGAGCAGTACTTC. It specifies CASSLDGSPGQNYEQYF. Variable domain in full (rest from reference TRBV11-2 and TRBJ2-7): EAGVAQSPRYKIIEKRQSVAFWCNPISGHATLYWYQQILGQGPKLLIQFQNNGVVDDSQLPKDRFSAERLKGVDSTLKIQPAKLEDSAVYLCASSLDGSPGQNYEQYFGPGTRLTVT.

The chain employs TRBV5-1 and TRBJ2-7; 10 bases fit TRBD1. This CDR3 spans 16 amino acids. CDR1 SGHRS and CDR2 YFSETQ come from the germline V gene. With V trimmed by 3 bases and J by 2 bases, 8 bases remained unmatched. The CDR3 sequence is CASSSLGQGGTYEQYF. In nucleotides, the CDR3 is TGCGCCAGCAGCTCACTCGGACAGGGGGGGACCTACGAGCAGTACTTC.

In this sample, this clone turned up a few times. CDR3: CASSLPGLSYGYTF. The CDR3 DNA follows: TGTGCCAGCAGCTTACCCGGATTGAGCTATGGCTACACCTTC. The chain recombines TRBV7-2 with TRBJ1-2; D remains unclear. The germline gives CDR1 SGHTA, CDR2 FQGNSA. There are 14 residues in the CDR3. Trimming cost V 2 bases and J 4 bases, with 11 bases left between them.